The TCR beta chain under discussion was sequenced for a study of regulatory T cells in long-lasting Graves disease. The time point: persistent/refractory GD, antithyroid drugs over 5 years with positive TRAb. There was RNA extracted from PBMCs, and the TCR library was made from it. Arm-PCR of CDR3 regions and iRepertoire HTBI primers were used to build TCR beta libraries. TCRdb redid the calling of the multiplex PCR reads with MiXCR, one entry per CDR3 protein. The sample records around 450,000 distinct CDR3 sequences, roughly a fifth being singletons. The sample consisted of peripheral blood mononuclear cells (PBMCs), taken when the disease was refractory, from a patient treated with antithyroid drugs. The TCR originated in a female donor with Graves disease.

The CDR3 DNA reads as TGCGCCAGCAGCTCATTTACCGCCGGGGGAGGTGATGGCTACACCTTC. Amino acid sequence: CASSSFTAGGGDGYTF. The chain joins TRBV5-1 to TRBJ1-2; D perhaps matches TRBD1 (5 bases). V was cut by 3 bases and J by 6 bases, with 21 bases left in between. Germline assignment: CDR1 SGHRS and CDR2 YFSETQ. The CDR3 consists of 16 residues.